The 12 T cell receptor beta chains presented below share a single source sample, sequenced in a study of blood T cell repertoires in COVID-19. TCRdb's copy holds only in-frame clones and misses some; the assay was immunoSEQ multiplex PCR. The repertoire holds under 150,000 clones, with approximately 92% as singletons. What was sequenced was peripheral blood. The receptors were gathered from a woman aged 55-69 years with active COVID-19.

The chain joins TRBV21-1 to TRBJ1-5; the table calls TRBD1, which could not be checked here. TRBV21-1 is described as a pseudogene. The CDR3 loop spans 16 amino acids. In DNA, the CDR3 is TGTGCCAGCAGCAAAGCCCAGGGAAGTTCGGGTCAGCCCCAGCATTTT. Translating it yields CASSKAQGSSGQPQHF.

This chain connects TRBV11-1 to TRBJ2-7; 9 bases are a match to TRBD1. Germline V CDR1 and CDR2: SGHAT, FQDESV (reference sequence). The CDR3 covers 14 residues. V shed 5 bases and J 5 bases; nucleotides not matched to a gene: 7. The CDR3 DNA reads as TGTGCCAGCAGCCTGGGACAGGGAGGGCACGAGCAGTACTTC. This translates into CASSLGQGGHEQYF.

CDR3 sequence: CASSYTPRFETQYF. The CDR3 DNA sequence: TGTGCCAGCAGTTACACCCCTAGGTTCGAGACCCAGTACTTC. The rearrangement uses TRBV6-5 and TRBJ2-5; D unresolved. This CDR3 is 14 amino acids long. Germline lookup yields CDR1 MNHEY and CDR2 SVGAGI. The germline V and J ends were trimmed by 2 bases and 5 bases, with 12 bases remaining between them.

A few counts support this clone. The chain recombines TRBV5-1 with TRBJ1-1, with D perhaps TRBD1 (6 bases). The V end lost 6 bases, the J end lost 3 bases, and 18 bases lay between the germline ends. This CDR3 region has 15 residues. Germline V CDR1 and CDR2: SGHRS, YFSETQ. The CDR3 spells CASTTDIQGYTEAFF. The CDR3 DNA sequence: TGCGCCAGCACAACAGACATACAGGGTTACACTGAAGCTTTCTTT.

This sequence joins TRBV28 and TRBJ1-5, with 7 bases that match TRBD1. The junction had 2 bases not matched to a gene; V was cut back by 5 bases and J by 4 bases. Germline assignment: CDR1 MDHEN and CDR2 SYDVKM. The CDR3 consists of 13 residues. Written as DNA, the CDR3 is TGTGCCAGCAGTCCAGGGGGTAATCAGCCCCAGCATTTT. This encodes CASSPGGNQPQHF. Full variable domain (remainder filled in from reference TRBV28 and TRBJ1-5): DVKVTQSSRYLVKRTGEKVFLECVQDMDHENMFWYRQDPGLGLRLIYFSYDVKMKEKGDIPEGYSVSREKKERFSLILESASTNQTSMYLCASSPGGNQPQHFGDGTRLSIL.

CDR3 nucleotide sequence: TGTGCCAGCAGCCCCGAAGGACTTGCCCTTAACTATGGCTACACCTTC. This translates into CASSPEGLALNYGYTF. V usage is TRBV7-2 and J usage is TRBJ1-2; D is unresolved. This CDR3 spans 16 amino acids. Germline CDR1 SGHTA, CDR2 FQGNSA. Trimming removed 5 bases at V and 1 base at J, with 17 bases between.

CDR3 coding DNA: TGTGCCAGCAGTTACTCCGGAGGGGGCGCGAACGGCTACACCTTC. Its translation: CASSYSGGGANGYTF. The gene calls are TRBV6-6 and TRBJ1-2; 7 bases fit TRBD1. The germline V gene encodes CDR1 MNHNY and CDR2 SVGAGI (reference sequence). The CDR3 extends over 15 amino acids. V shed 0 bases and J 8 bases; nucleotides not matched to a gene: 9.

The chain uses TRBV7-9 and TRBJ2-1; TRBD2 matches 11 bases. V shed 0 bases and J 1 base; nucleotides not matched to a gene: 5. Germline CDR1 SEHNR, CDR2 FQNEAQ (reference sequence). The length of the CDR3 is 18 residues. CDR3 sequence reads: CASSLASLAGGSYNEQFF. The DNA of the CDR3 is TGTGCCAGCAGCTTAGCGAGTCTAGCGGGAGGTTCCTACAATGAGCAGTTCTTC.

This clone showed up just a few times. The chain has TRBV29-1 and TRBJ1-2, with 9 nucleotides matching TRBD1. Looked up from germline, CDR1 is SQVTM and CDR2 is ANQGSEA. The V gene end was trimmed by 6 bases and the J gene end by 4 bases; junction bases not matched to a gene: 6. The length of the CDR3 is 13 residues. The CDR3 DNA reads as TGCAGCGTCGTACAGGGGGCGGGCTATGGCTACACCTTC. This translates into CSVVQGAGYGYTF.

The CDR3 region has the DNA TGTGCCAGCAGCTTATATGCAGATCCCCCTTACAATGAGCAGTTCTTC. This encodes CASSLYADPPYNEQFF. The rearrangement joins TRBV11-3 to TRBJ2-1; no reliable D call. V dropped 2 bases and J dropped 4 bases, with 15 bases sitting between them. This CDR3 spans 16 amino acids. Germline CDR1 reads SGHNT; CDR2 reads YENEEA.

The chain joins TRBV11-2 to TRBJ1-1; 8 bases agree with TRBD1. This CDR3 is 15 amino acids long. Germline V gene data show CDR1 as SGHAT and CDR2 as FQNNGV. After removal of 5 bases from V and 1 base from J, the junction contained 6 bases not matched to a gene. The CDR3 nucleotides are TGTGCCAGCAGCACCATTGGACAGGGGAACACTGAAGCTTTCTTT. This gives the protein CASSTIGQGNTEAFF. Full variable domain (missing parts from reference TRBV11-2 and TRBJ1-1): EAGVAQSPRYKIIEKRQSVAFWCNPISGHATLYWYQQILGQGPKLLIQFQNNGVVDDSQLPKDRFSAERLKGVDSTLKIQPAKLEDSAVYLCASSTIGQGNTEAFFGQGTRLTVV.

The V gene is TRBV4-1, the J gene TRBJ2-3; 13 bases agree with TRBD2. V trimming: 0 bases; J trimming: 1 base; junction bases outside the gene matches: 16. Germline loops: CDR1 MGHRA, CDR2 YSYEKL. The length of the CDR3 is 22 residues. The CDR3 region has the DNA TGCGCCAGCAGCCAAGAGTCGCTAGAGATGACTAGCGGGAGGAGGCGCACAGATACGCAGTATTTT. This encodes CASSQESLEMTSGRRRTDTQYF.